This T cell receptor beta chain was observed in a study of blood T cell repertoires in COVID-19. Turning to the study itself: Acute and convalescent COVID-19 specimens originated in the United States, Italy and Spain.

Assay: immunoSEQ multiplex PCR; the TCRdb copy retains only in-frame clones and omits some. Altogether approximately 160,000 clones are present, around 86% being singletons, with the ten largest covering approximately 13%. This clonotype was sampled from a man aged 65 to 79 who had recovered from COVID-19. The source material was peripheral blood.

The CDR3 region has the DNA TGTGCCAGCAGCGGCGGAAAAGCGGGAGGGTGGGAGACCCAGTACTTC. Its translation: CASSGGKAGGWETQYF. The genes are TRBV11-2 and TRBJ2-5, with 10 positions matching TRBD2. Trimming cost V 5 bases and J 5 bases; bases outside gene matches: 11. Germline lookup yields CDR1 SGHAT and CDR2 FQNNGV. The CDR3 loop spans 16 amino acids.